This T cell receptor beta chain stems from a study of blood T cell repertoires in COVID-19. Turning to the study itself: Researchers got acute and convalescent COVID-19 samples from the United States, Italy and Spain. T cells, B-cell-depleted T cells, or PBMCs supplied cDNA or gDNA.

The CDR3 spans 15 residues. V lost 3 bases and J lost 8; bases outside the gene matches: 7. Germline loops: CDR1 ENHRY, CDR2 SYGVKD. As originally analysed: Amplified reference gene primers provided the basis for estimating nucleated cell counts. The data were produced by immunoSEQ multiplex PCR, yet TCRdb's version contains in-frame clones alone and is incomplete. V and J calls and clone size are those listed in that table; D and trimming were worked out from the DNA. Among about 180,000 clones listed, roughly nine tenths were seen once. The sequenced sample was peripheral blood. The sequence was obtained from a woman aged 30 to 39 with active or convalescent COVID-19. V gene TRBV10-3 combines with J gene TRBJ2-3; 11 nucleotides align to TRBD2. DNA of the CDR3: TGTGCCATCAGTGATATAGCGGGGGGGCAGGTTACGCAGTATTTT. Translation gives CAISDIAGGQVTQYF.